The clone carrying this T cell receptor (beta chain) is a singleton in its sample. Its cognate antigen is unknown. TCRdb keeps only in-frame clones here, not all; method: immunoSEQ multiplex PCR. The sample consists of 35,000 to 50,000 clones, more than 60% of them appearing once. The data belong to a study of memory CD4+ T cells and cytomegalovirus serostatus. Findings of the study overall: The CMV-associated TCR signature appears largely within the CD4+ memory repertoire. CD4+ memory repertoires contained about two fifths of the 164 reported CMV TCRbeta sequences.

Single viable CD3+CD4+CD8-CD45RO+ cells were sorted as the memory CD4+ T cells. Serostatus was set by detecting CMV pp150, pp28, p38, p52 IgG. Total CD4+ T cells were enriched by CD4 positive selection. The TCR comes from an adult in good health and CMV-seronegative. Source material: memory CD4+ T cells from blood.

CDR3 coding DNA: TGTGCCAGCAGCTTGGGACTAGCGGGGGGGTCAGATACGCAGTATTTT. Translated: CASSLGLAGGSDTQYF. V and J are TRBV11-2 and TRBJ2-3, with 16 bases identical to TRBD2. The V gene end was trimmed by 3 bases and the J gene end by 4 bases; junction bases not matched to a gene: 1. Germline CDR1 is SGHAT and CDR2 is FQNNGV. This CDR3 is 16 amino acids long.